These 10 T cell receptor beta chains came from one sample sequenced in a study of CD8 T cells in Susac syndrome. RNA was extracted with the RNeasy kit, and a quantity of 0.5 to 1 ug was reverse transcribed using random hexamers. MiXCR, applied by TCRdb to the immunoSEQ multiplex PCR reads, yields one record per CDR3 protein. This sample has about 130,000 distinct CDR3 sequences, with roughly 95% found just once. Sequencing input: CD4+ T cells from PBMCs. These receptors were collected from a human donor in good health.

This clonotype has just a few counts. The chain couples TRBV27 to TRBJ2-7; D uncertain. V lost 5 bases and J lost 3, with 5 bases in between. The CDR3 has 11 amino acids. CDR1 and CDR2 from the germline V gene are MNHEY and SMNVEV (reference sequence). CDR3: CASSANYEQYF. The CDR3 DNA sequence: TGTGCCAGCAGTGCGAACTACGAGCAGTACTTC.

The CDR3 protein is CASSWGSGGGNYNEQFF. In nucleotides, the CDR3 is TGTGCCAGCAGTTGGGGCAGCGGAGGGGGGAATTACAATGAGCAGTTCTTC. V usage is TRBV6-2 or TRBV6-3 and J usage is TRBJ2-1, with D possibly called TRBD1 or TRBD2 (6 bases each). The CDR3 consists of 17 residues. Per the germline V gene, CDR1 is MNHEY and CDR2 is SVGEGT. With 4 bases removed from V and 4 bases from J, the gap between germline ends came to 20 bases.

This chain joins TRBV29-1 and TRBJ2-7; D is undetermined. The CDR3 sequence is 12 residues long. Germline V gives CDR1 SQVTM, CDR2 ANQGSEA. V was cut by 6 bases and J by 2 bases, with 11 bases left in between. This CDR3 reads CSVPGPTYEQYF. The CDR3 bases are TGCAGCGTCCCCGGGCCCACCTACGAGCAGTACTTC.

The chain employs TRBV6-5 and TRBJ2-5; D call uncertain. V was pared by 8 bases and J by 5 bases, with 15 bases between. There are 13 residues in the CDR3. The germline gives CDR1 MNHEY, CDR2 SVGAGI. The CDR3 coding sequence is TGTGCCAGCCTCCCTCCCGTTGGGGAGACCCAGTACTTC. It specifies CASLPPVGETQYF.

The V gene is TRBV20-1, the J gene TRBJ2-5; D is possibly TRBD2 (5 bases). The CDR3 sequence is 15 residues long. Germline V lookup: CDR1 DFQATT, CDR2 SNEGSKA (reference sequence). Trimming cost V 0 bases and J 4 bases, with 15 bases left between them. In DNA, the CDR3 is TGCAGTGCTAGAGATTTAAAGGCTAGCCCAGAGACCCAGTACTTC. Translating it yields CSARDLKASPETQYF.

This chain joins TRBV5-6 and TRBJ2-5, with 7 bases aligning to TRBD2. Trimming took 5 bases from V and 4 from J; bases not matched to a gene: 8. The germline gives CDR1 SGHDT, CDR2 YYEEEE. The CDR3 extends over 14 amino acids. The chain's CDR3 is CASSRDYRGETQYF. CDR3 coding DNA: TGTGCCAGCAGTCGGGACTACCGGGGAGAGACCCAGTACTTC.

This clonotype was seen only once. The chain uses TRBV3-1 and TRBJ2-7; 8 bases match TRBD1. This CDR3 comprises 16 residues. Germline CDR1 is LGHDT and CDR2 is YNNKEL (reference sequence). V shed 5 bases and J 5 bases; nucleotides not matched to a gene: 14. The CDR3 DNA follows: TGTGCCAGCAGCTTCCACAGAGGGGGACAGGTACACGAGCAGTACTTC. Protein: CASSFHRGGQVHEQYF.

The chain couples TRBV4-1 to TRBJ1-4, with D unclear. With 1 base removed from V and 0 bases from J, the gap between germline ends came to 12 bases. The CDR3 contains 17 residues. CDR1 is MGHRA and CDR2 is YSYEKL in the germline V gene. CDR3 DNA sequence: TGCGCCAGCAGCCAAGGATTTGGAGGTACAACTAATGAAAAACTGTTTTTT. Protein sequence: CASSQGFGGTTNEKLFF.

The CDR3 DNA is TGCGCCAGCAGCGGTCTCGGGGGGGCCGAGCAGTACTTC. Protein product: CASSGLGGAEQYF. This chain connects TRBV5-1 to TRBJ2-7; 8 bases align to TRBD2. The V and J ends lost 4 bases and 6 bases, in that order; junction bases with no gene match: 6. CDR1 SGHRS and CDR2 YFSETQ come from the germline V gene. This CDR3 is 13 amino acids long.

This rearrangement joins TRBV30 to TRBJ2-3; maybe TRBD2 (6 bases). The CDR3 extends over 13 amino acids. The germline V gene has CDR1 GTSNPN and CDR2 SVGIG (reference sequence). The V end lost 5 bases, the J end lost 6 bases, and 15 bases lay between the germline ends. The CDR3 sequence: CAWAMGRLDTQYF. As DNA, the CDR3 is TGTGCCTGGGCAATGGGGAGGCTGGATACGCAGTATTTT.